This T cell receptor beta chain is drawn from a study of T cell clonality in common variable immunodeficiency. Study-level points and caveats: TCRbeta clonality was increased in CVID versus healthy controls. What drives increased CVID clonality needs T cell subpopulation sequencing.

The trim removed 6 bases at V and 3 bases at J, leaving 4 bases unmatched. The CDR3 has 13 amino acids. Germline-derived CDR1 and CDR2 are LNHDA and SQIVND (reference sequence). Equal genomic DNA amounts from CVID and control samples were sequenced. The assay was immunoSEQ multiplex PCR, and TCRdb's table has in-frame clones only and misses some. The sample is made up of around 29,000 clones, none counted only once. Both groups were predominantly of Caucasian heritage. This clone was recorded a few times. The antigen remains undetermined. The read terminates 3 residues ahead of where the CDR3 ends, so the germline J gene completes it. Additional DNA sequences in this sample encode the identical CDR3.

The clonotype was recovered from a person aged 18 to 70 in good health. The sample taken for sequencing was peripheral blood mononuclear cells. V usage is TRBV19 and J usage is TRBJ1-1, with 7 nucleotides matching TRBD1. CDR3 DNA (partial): TGTGCCAGTAGCGCTGACAGGGACACTGAA. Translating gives CASSADRDTE. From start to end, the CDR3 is CASSADRDTEAFF.